The 4 T cell receptor beta chains reported below all come from one sample, sequenced in a study of T cells expressing NK-cell markers. TCRdb re-analyzed the 5' RACE reads; it lists each CDR3 protein once, without DNA. The ten most abundant clones cover 1.4% of a sample with about 460,000 distinct CDR3 sequences. The sequenced material came from blood T cells: a sorted CD56 or NKG2C T cell subset, CD4+ or CD8+ T cells, or bulk PBMC T cells (not recorded which). The receptors come from a woman aged 45-65 years in good health.

The V gene is TRBV20-1, the J gene TRBJ2-5. Per germline, CDR1 DFQATT and CDR2 SNEGSKA (reference sequence). This CDR3 has 17 amino acids. CDR3 in amino acids: CSARDLGFRLGQETQYF.

This chain uses TRBV28 with TRBJ1-1; TCRdb proposes TRBD1, but this gene call is untestable without DNA. The CDR3 has 14 amino acids. Germline values: CDR1 MDHEN, CDR2 SYDVKM. The CDR3 protein is CASIRGHPNTEAFF.

This chain connects TRBV20-1 to TRBJ2-7; TCRdb lists TRBD2, though no DNA is available to test this call. This CDR3 is built from 14 residues. The germline gives CDR1 DFQATT, CDR2 SNEGSKA (reference sequence). This chain's CDR3 is CSARVAGPFYEQYF.

The rearrangement joins TRBV18 to TRBJ1-5. The germline CDR1 and CDR2 sequences are KGHSH and LQKENI. This CDR3 region has 14 residues. The CDR3 here is CASSPSELNQPQHF.